These 7 T cell receptor beta chains came from one sample sequenced in a study of shared clonotypes between healthy human individuals. The data were produced by immunoSEQ multiplex PCR, yet TCRdb's version contains in-frame clones alone and is incomplete. Here the sample spans some 2,000,000 clones, nearly 97% being singletons. Specimen: naive CD4+ T cells sorted from blood. Described subset: CD45RA+ positively selected. The source is a young man in good health.

This sequence joins TRBV28 and TRBJ1-1; maybe TRBD1 (5 bases). The CDR3 is made up of 13 amino acids. V was pared by 6 bases and J by 1 base, with 9 bases between. Germline V gene data show CDR1 as MDHEN and CDR2 as SYDVKM. DNA for the CDR3: TGTGCCAGCAGGGGTACAGGGAACACTGAAGCTTTCTTT. Amino acids: CASRGTGNTEAFF.

The chain uses TRBV5-6 and TRBJ2-2, with 9 bases identical to TRBD2. V shed 2 bases, J shed 5 bases, and the junction held 4 bases outside the gene matches. In germline, CDR1 is SGHDT, CDR2 YYEEEE. This CDR3 has 15 residues. CDR3 in DNA: TGTGCCAGCAGCTTTAGCGGGAGTAGGACCGGGGAGCTGTTTTTT. Amino acid sequence: CASSFSGSRTGELFF.

About this clone itself: This sample also contains other DNA sequences that code for the same CDR3. V is TRBV10-3 and J is TRBJ1-5; D unresolved. Looked up from germline, CDR1 is ENHRY and CDR2 is SYGVKD. The CDR3 totals 14 residues. V dropped 1 base and J dropped 2 bases, with 6 bases sitting between them. CDR3 protein: CAISELDGNQPQHF. The DNA of the CDR3 is TGTGCCATCAGTGAGTTGGATGGCAATCAGCCCCAGCATTTT.

The V gene is TRBV15, the J gene TRBJ1-1; D might be TRBD1 (5 bases). From germline, CDR1 is LNHNV and CDR2 YYDKDF (reference sequence). Trimming took off 0 bases at V and 0 bases at J, with 11 bases between the two ends. The CDR3 spans 16 residues. CDR3 in amino acids: CATSRDYDSLNTEAFF. CDR3 bases: TGTGCCACCAGCAGAGATTATGACAGCCTGAACACTGAAGCTTTCTTT.

This clone was detected only once. This chain connects TRBV19 to TRBJ1-5, with D tentatively TRBD1 (6 bases). This CDR3 has 15 amino acids. The V end lost 9 bases, the J end lost 1 base, and 16 bases lay between the germline ends. The germline CDR1 and CDR2 sequences are LNHDA and SQIVND (reference sequence). The CDR3 coding sequence is TGTGCCAGCACTCGAGGGGGGGCGAGCAATCAGCCCCAGCATTTT. It yields the protein CASTRGGASNQPQHF.

This chain joins TRBV2 and TRBJ2-7, with TRBD2 identical over 11 bases. With 5 bases clipped from V and 0 bases from J, the junction kept 15 bases outside the gene matches. Germline-derived CDR1 and CDR2 are SNHLY and FYNNEI. This CDR3 is 19 amino acids long. CDR3 amino acids: CASSSIGTSGGTSSYEQYF. The DNA for the CDR3 is TGTGCCAGCAGTTCGATTGGGACTAGCGGAGGGACCAGCTCCTACGAGCAGTACTTC.

DNA of the CDR3: TGTGCCAGCAGCCGCACGGACAGGGCGGCTGGCTACACCTTC. Translated: CASSRTDRAAGYTF. The chain has TRBV5-6 and TRBJ1-2; 8 nucleotides line up with TRBD1. Germline V lookup: CDR1 SGHDT, CDR2 YYEEEE. The V and J ends lost 4 bases and 7 bases, in that order; junction bases with no gene match: 9. CDR3 length equals 14 residues.